Below are 20 T cell receptor beta chains sequenced from a single sample in a study of T cells in Graves' hyperthyroidism and ophthalmopathy. Amplification of TCR beta CDR3 regions used RNA as the template. The TCR CDR3 first-round RT-PCR relied on the HTBI primer set. TCRdb recomputed calls from the multiplex PCR reads with MiXCR, one row per CDR3 protein. The repertoire holds around 580,000 distinct CDR3 sequences, with about a sixth as singletons. Sequences were obtained from blood. Every receptor here comes from a woman aged 18-29 years with Graves' hyperthyroidism.

The chain uses TRBV7-2 and TRBJ2-7, with TRBD2 matching 15 bases. J gave up 4 bases and V 2 bases, and 3 bases lay outside the gene matches. The CDR3 length is 16 residues. The germline gives CDR1 SGHTA, CDR2 FQGNSA. This CDR3 reads CASSLRTSGRGYEQYF. The CDR3 DNA sequence: TGTGCCAGCAGCTTAAGGACTAGCGGGAGGGGGTACGAGCAGTACTTC.

This sequence joins TRBV29-1 and TRBJ1-1; 9 bases line up with TRBD1. The CDR3 totals 14 residues. CDR1 and CDR2 (germline): SQVTM, ANQGSEA. V lost 6 bases to trimming and J lost 5 bases; unmatched junction nucleotides: 10. The CDR3 reads CSVIEQGARTEAFF. In DNA form, the CDR3 reads TGCAGCGTAATCGAACAGGGGGCAAGGACTGAAGCTTTCTTT.

This clonotype was counted ten times or more. The chain couples TRBV28 to TRBJ2-1; 9 bases match TRBD2. V shed 7 bases, J shed 0 bases, and the junction held 7 bases outside the gene matches. The CDR3 spans 16 residues. Germline CDR1 is MDHEN and CDR2 is SYDVKM. The CDR3 nucleotides are TGTGCCAGCACCCTACTAGCGGGTAGCTCCTACAATGAGCAGTTCTTC. It is translated as CASTLLAGSSYNEQFF.

In its sample, this clonotype was seen a few times. The J gene is TRBJ2-4, the V gene TRBV6-5; TRBD2 aligns across 13 bases. V was pared by 2 bases and J by 6 bases, with 7 bases of the junction left unmatched. This CDR3 contains 17 residues. CDR1 MNHEY and CDR2 SVGAGI come from the germline V gene. CDR3 in amino acids: CASSYRTSGRAGNIQYF. CDR3 bases: TGTGCCAGCAGTTACCGTACTAGCGGGAGGGCCGGAAACATTCAGTACTTC.

This clonotype has ten or more counts. J is TRBJ2-3 and V is TRBV11-2; D might be TRBD2 (6 bases). CDR3 length equals 14 residues. The V gene's germline CDR1 is SGHAT and CDR2 FQNNGV. V shed 4 bases and J shed 0 bases, with 8 bases lying between them. CDR3 protein: CASSYAGSTDTQYF. Here the CDR3 DNA reads TGTGCCAGCAGCTATGCGGGAAGCACAGATACGCAGTATTTT.

This clonotype was counted at least ten times. This sequence joins TRBV12-3 or TRBV12-4 and TRBJ1-2; D may be TRBD1 (5 bases). This CDR3 has 16 amino acids. V lost 0 bases and J 0 bases, leaving 11 bases between the germline ends. Here the CDR3 reads CASSLAPTVTNYGYTF. The CDR3 DNA reads as TGTGCCAGCAGTTTAGCGCCGACAGTTACTAACTATGGCTACACCTTC.

In regard to this clonotype: This could be a read error, since a much larger clone is one nucleotide away. Lacking the conserved final phenylalanine or tryptophan, this CDR3 likely reflects a read error. V gene TRBV28 combines with J gene TRBJ1-5; no definite D call. CDR1 MDHEN and CDR2 SYDVKM come from the germline V gene. V was shortened by 5 bases and J by 2 bases, with 10 bases between the two germline ends. CDR3 size: 14 residues. Here the CDR3 DNA reads TGTGCCAGCAGTAAAGGTGAGGGCAATCAGCCCCAGCATTTA. Translated, it gives CASSKGEGNQPQHL.

This sequence joins TRBV29-1 and TRBJ1-2; D remains unclear. This CDR3 has 12 amino acids. V lost 5 bases and J 2 bases, leaving 9 bases between the germline ends. The germline gives CDR1 SQVTM, CDR2 ANQGSEA. The CDR3 is CSVYKLNYGYTF. The CDR3 DNA reads as TGCAGCGTTTACAAATTAAACTATGGCTACACCTTC. Supplemented by reference TRBV29-1 and TRBJ1-2, the full variable domain reads SAVISQKPSRDICQRGTSLTIQCQVDSQVTMMFWYRQQPGQSLTLIATANQGSEATYESGFVIDKFPISRPNLTFSTLTVSNMSPEDSSIYLCSVYKLNYGYTFGSGTRLTVV.

This rearrangement joins TRBV5-1 to TRBJ2-7; 10 nucleotides agree with TRBD2. The trim removed 4 bases at V and 4 bases at J, leaving 8 bases unmatched. CDR1 SGHRS and CDR2 YFSETQ come from the germline V gene. The CDR3 length is 15 residues. The CDR3 nucleotides are TGCGCCAGCAGCACTAAAGCGGGAGGGCCTTACGAGCAGTACTTC. Translation gives CASSTKAGGPYEQYF.

The V gene is TRBV12-3 or TRBV12-4, the J gene TRBJ2-2; the D gene is possibly TRBD2 (5 bases). The CDR3 extends over 15 amino acids. V lost 7 bases, J lost 1 base, and 13 bases lay in between. CDR3 amino acids: CASTLAGRNTGELFF. CDR3 in DNA: TGTGCCAGCACTTTGGCTGGGAGGAACACCGGGGAGCTGTTTTTT.

This clonotype was seen repeatedly, ten times or more. The J gene is TRBJ1-1, the V gene TRBV4-3; TRBD1 agrees at 9 bases. The CDR3 is 15 amino acids. V trimming: 4 bases; J trimming: 5 bases; junction bases outside the gene matches: 8. The germline CDR1 and CDR2 sequences are LGHNA and YSLEER. The CDR3: CASSPSGTGYTEAFF. The CDR3 DNA follows: TGCGCCAGCAGCCCCTCCGGGACAGGGTATACTGAAGCTTTCTTT.

This clonotype was seen only a few times. This rearrangement joins TRBV7-3 to TRBJ2-1, with 9 bases that match TRBD2. The CDR3 has 19 amino acids. Germline V gene sequence: CDR1 SGHTA, CDR2 FQGTGA. V lost 1 base and J lost 3; bases outside the gene matches: 13. The CDR3 nucleotides read TGTGCCAGCAGCTTAATCCAGCCCTCGACTAGCGGAGTCTACAATGAGCAGTTCTTC. Amino acids: CASSLIQPSTSGVYNEQFF. Looking up the rest from reference TRBV7-3 and TRBJ2-1 gives the full variable domain: GAGVSQTPSNKVTEKGKYVELRCDPISGHTALYWYRQSLGQGPEFLIYFQGTGAADDSGLPNDRFFAVRPEGSVSTLKIQRTERGDSAVYLCASSLIQPSTSGVYNEQFFGPGTRLTVL.

There are a few counts of this clonotype. The chain is built from TRBV5-6 and TRBJ1-1; TRBD1 matches at 7 bases. Looked up from germline, CDR1 is SGHDT and CDR2 is YYEEEE. There are 15 residues in the CDR3. V dropped 0 bases and J dropped 1; count of bases not matched to a gene: 3. CDR3 in DNA: TGTGCCAGCAGCTTGGTTAACAGGGGGAACACTGAAGCTTTCTTT. It specifies CASSLVNRGNTEAFF.

The chain links TRBV29-1 to TRBJ1-2; perhaps TRBD1 as D (5 bases). Trimming stripped 4 bases from V and 2 bases from J, with 8 bases between. Germline loops: CDR1 SQVTM, CDR2 ANQGSEA. The CDR3 has 12 residues. CDR3 coding DNA: TGCAGCGTTGCCGGACACAACTATGGCTACACCTTC. Its translation is CSVAGHNYGYTF.

The chain recombines TRBV12-3 or TRBV12-4 with TRBJ2-2; D call uncertain. The CDR3 is 18 amino acids. Trimming pared 7 bases from V and 0 bases from J, leaving 21 bases between. CDR3 in DNA: TGTGCCAGCACACTCGCTGATTTGAGTATTTCGAACACCGGGGAGCTGTTTTTT. Translation: CASTLADLSISNTGELFF.

This clonotype was counted many times. This rearrangement joins TRBV11-3 to TRBJ2-1, with D perhaps TRBD2 (6 bases). Germline loops: CDR1 SGHNT, CDR2 YENEEA. The CDR3 spans 17 residues. V was clipped by 0 bases and J by 6 bases, with 18 bases between them. The CDR3 DNA sequence: TGTGCCAGCAGCTTAGATAGCGTCGCGGGATGGAGCAATGAGCAGTTCTTC. It codes for CASSLDSVAGWSNEQFF. Filled out from reference TRBV11-3 and TRBJ2-1, the complete variable domain reads EAGVVQSPRYKIIEKKQPVAFWCNPISGHNTLYWYLQNLGQGPELLIRYENEEAVDDSQLPKDRFSAERLKGVDSTLKIQPAELGDSAVYLCASSLDSVAGWSNEQFFGPGTRLTVL.

In this sample, this clonotype turned up many times. The chain links TRBV5-1 to TRBJ2-5, with D unclear. The CDR3 has 13 amino acids. V was shortened by 4 bases and J by 5 bases, with 12 bases between the two germline ends. The germline V gene has CDR1 SGHRS and CDR2 YFSETQ. CDR3 sequence reads: CASSLYSTETQYF. The CDR3 region has the DNA TGCGCCAGCAGCCTCTACTCCACGGAGACCCAGTACTTC. The full variable domain, completed using reference TRBV5-1 and TRBJ2-5, is KAGVTQTPRYLIKTRGQQVTLSCSPISGHRSVSWYQQTPGQGLQFLFEYFSETQRNKGNFPGRFSGRQFSNSRSEMNVSTLELGDSALYLCASSLYSTETQYFGPGTRLLVL.

About this clonotype: Given a much more abundant clone one base away, this may be a read error. This chain connects TRBV12-3 or TRBV12-4 to TRBJ2-7; D uncertain. V lost 6 bases and J lost 2, with 14 bases in between. The CDR3 spans 14 residues. CDR3 in amino acids: CASRHKESAYEQYF. CDR3 coding DNA: TGTGCCAGCAGACACAAAGAGTCGGCCTACGAGCAGTACTTC.

The chain combines TRBV5-1 with TRBJ2-7, with TRBD2 matching 9 bases. CDR1 and CDR2 from the germline V gene are SGHRS and YFSETQ. The length of the CDR3 is 14 residues. V lost 4 bases, J lost 2 bases, and 4 bases stayed unmatched. The CDR3 sequence is CASSPPSGTYEQYF. The CDR3 nucleotides are TGCGCCAGCAGCCCTCCTAGCGGGACCTACGAGCAGTACTTC.

This clonotype was counted ten times or more. The V and J genes are TRBV20-1 and TRBJ2-7; no definite D call. This CDR3 comprises 13 residues. Trimming stripped 6 bases from V and 0 bases from J, with 12 bases between. CDR1 is DFQATT and CDR2 is SNEGSKA in the germline V gene (reference sequence). CDR3 in DNA: TGCAGTGCCATGAAGATCGACTCCTACGAGCAGTACTTC. It translates to CSAMKIDSYEQYF.